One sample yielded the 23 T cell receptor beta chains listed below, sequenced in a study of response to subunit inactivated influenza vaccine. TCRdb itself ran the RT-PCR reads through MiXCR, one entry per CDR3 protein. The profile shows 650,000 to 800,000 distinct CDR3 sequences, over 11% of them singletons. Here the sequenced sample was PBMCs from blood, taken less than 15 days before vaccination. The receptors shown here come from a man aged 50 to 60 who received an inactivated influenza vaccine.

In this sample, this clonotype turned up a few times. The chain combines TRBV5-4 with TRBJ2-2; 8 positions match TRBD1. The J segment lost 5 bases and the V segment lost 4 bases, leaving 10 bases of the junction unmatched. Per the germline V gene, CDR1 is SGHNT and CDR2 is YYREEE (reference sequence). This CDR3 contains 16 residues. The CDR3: CASSNDGQGPTGELFF. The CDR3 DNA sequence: TGTGCCAGCAGCAATGATGGACAGGGACCGACCGGGGAGCTGTTTTTT.

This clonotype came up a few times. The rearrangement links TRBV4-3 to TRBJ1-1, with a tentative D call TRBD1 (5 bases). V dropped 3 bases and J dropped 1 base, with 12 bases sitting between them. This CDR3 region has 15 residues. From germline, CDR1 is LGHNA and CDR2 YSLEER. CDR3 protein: CASSHMGGENTEAFF. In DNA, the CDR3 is TGCGCCAGCAGCCACATGGGGGGGGAGAACACTGAAGCTTTCTTT.

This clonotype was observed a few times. CDR3 loop: CASKVAGGQETQYF. The CDR3 DNA sequence: TGTGCCAGCAAGGTGGCAGGGGGCCAAGAGACCCAGTACTTC. The chain carries TRBV28 and TRBJ2-5; 7 bases are shared with TRBD1. V was clipped by 7 bases and J by 1 base; unmatched bases: 6. The CDR3 totals 14 residues. Looked up from germline, CDR1 is MDHEN and CDR2 is SYDVKM.

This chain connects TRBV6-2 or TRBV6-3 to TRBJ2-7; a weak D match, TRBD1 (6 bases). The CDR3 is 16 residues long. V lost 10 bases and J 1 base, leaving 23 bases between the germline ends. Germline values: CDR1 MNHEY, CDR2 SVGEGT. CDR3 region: CATQPRGQKASYEQYF. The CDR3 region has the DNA TGTGCCACCCAACCCAGGGGACAAAAAGCTTCCTACGAGCAGTACTTC.

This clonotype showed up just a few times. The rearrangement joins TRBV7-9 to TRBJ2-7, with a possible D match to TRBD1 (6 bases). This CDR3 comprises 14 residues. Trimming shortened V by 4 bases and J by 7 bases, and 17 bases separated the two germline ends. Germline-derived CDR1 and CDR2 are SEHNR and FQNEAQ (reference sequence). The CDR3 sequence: CASSSNRVQGEQYF. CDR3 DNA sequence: TGTGCCAGCAGCTCAAACAGGGTGCAAGGGGAGCAGTACTTC.

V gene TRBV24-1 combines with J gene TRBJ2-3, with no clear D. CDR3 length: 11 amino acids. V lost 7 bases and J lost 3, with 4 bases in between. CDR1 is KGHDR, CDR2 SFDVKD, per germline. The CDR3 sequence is CATRQTDTQYF. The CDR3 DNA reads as TGTGCCACCAGGCAGACAGATACGCAGTATTTT.

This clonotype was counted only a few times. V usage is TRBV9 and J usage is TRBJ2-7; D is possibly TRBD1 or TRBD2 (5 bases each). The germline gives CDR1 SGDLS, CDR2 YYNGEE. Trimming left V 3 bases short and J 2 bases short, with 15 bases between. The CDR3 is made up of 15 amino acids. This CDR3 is CASSASRDLPYEQYF. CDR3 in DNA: TGTGCCAGCAGCGCATCAAGGGACCTCCCCTACGAGCAGTACTTC.

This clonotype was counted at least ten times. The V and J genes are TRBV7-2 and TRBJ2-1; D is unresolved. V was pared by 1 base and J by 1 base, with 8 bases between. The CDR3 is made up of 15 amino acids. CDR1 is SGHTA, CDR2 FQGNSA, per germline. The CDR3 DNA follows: TGTGCCAGCAGCTTAGACAGTAGGTCCTACAATGAGCAGTTCTTC. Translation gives CASSLDSRSYNEQFF.

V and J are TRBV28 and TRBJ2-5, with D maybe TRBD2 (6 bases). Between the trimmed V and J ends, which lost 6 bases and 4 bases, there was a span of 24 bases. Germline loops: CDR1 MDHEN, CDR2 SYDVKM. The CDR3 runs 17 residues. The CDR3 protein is CASRTYLGGSGRETQYF. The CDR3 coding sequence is TGTGCCAGCAGGACCTACCTCGGAGGAAGCGGGCGAGAGACCCAGTACTTC.

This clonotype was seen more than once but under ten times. CDR3 sequence (DNA): TGCGCCAGCAGCCAAGGACGGGAGACCCGCACAGATACGCAGTATTTT. Protein: CASSQGRETRTDTQYF. This sequence joins TRBV4-3 and TRBJ2-3; tentative D call: TRBD2 (6 bases). V shed 1 base and J shed 1 base, with 12 bases lying between them. The germline V gene has CDR1 LGHNA and CDR2 YSLEER. The CDR3 consists of 16 residues.

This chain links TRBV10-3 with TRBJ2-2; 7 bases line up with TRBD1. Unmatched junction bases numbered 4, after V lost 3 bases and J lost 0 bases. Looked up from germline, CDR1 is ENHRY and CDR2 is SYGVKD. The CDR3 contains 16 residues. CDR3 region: CAISERQGANTGELFF. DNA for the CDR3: TGTGCCATCAGTGAACGACAGGGCGCGAACACCGGGGAGCTGTTTTTT.

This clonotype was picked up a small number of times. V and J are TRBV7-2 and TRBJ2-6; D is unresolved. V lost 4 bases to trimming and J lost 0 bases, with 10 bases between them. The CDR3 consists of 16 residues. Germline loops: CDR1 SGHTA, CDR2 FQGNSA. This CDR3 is CASSSRRGSGANVLTF. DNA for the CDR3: TGTGCCAGCAGCTCCAGACGAGGCTCTGGGGCCAACGTCCTGACTTTC.

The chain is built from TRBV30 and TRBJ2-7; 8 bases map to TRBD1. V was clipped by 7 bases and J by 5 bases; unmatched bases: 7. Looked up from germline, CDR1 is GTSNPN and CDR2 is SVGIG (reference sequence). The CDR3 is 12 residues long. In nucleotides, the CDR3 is TGTGCCTCGGACAGGGATGCCAACGAGCAGTACTTC. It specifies CASDRDANEQYF.

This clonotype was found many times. CDR3 DNA sequence: TGCGCCAGCAGCTTGGACGGGCAGCTCACAGATACGCAGTATTTT. The encoded protein is CASSLDGQLTDTQYF. This chain connects TRBV5-1 to TRBJ2-3; no reliable D call. The CDR3 is 15 amino acids. Germline CDR1 SGHRS, CDR2 YFSETQ. Trimming stripped 0 bases from V and 2 bases from J, with 10 bases between. Supplemented by reference TRBV5-1 and TRBJ2-3, the full variable domain reads KAGVTQTPRYLIKTRGQQVTLSCSPISGHRSVSWYQQTPGQGLQFLFEYFSETQRNKGNFPGRFSGRQFSNSRSEMNVSTLELGDSALYLCASSLDGQLTDTQYFGPGTRLTVL.

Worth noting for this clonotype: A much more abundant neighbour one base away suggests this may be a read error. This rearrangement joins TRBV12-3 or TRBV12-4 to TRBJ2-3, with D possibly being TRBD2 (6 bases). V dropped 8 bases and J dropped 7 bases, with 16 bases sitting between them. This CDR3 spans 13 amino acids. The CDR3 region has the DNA TGTGCCAGCGGCCGAAGGACTACTAATACGCAGTATTTT. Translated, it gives CASGRRTTNTQYF.

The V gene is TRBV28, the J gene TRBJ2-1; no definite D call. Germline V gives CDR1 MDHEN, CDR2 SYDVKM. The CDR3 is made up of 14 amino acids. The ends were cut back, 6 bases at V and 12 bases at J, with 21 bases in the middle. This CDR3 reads CASRFHGPAFRQFF. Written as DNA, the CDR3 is TGTGCCAGCAGATTTCATGGCCCCGCATTTAGGCAGTTCTTC.

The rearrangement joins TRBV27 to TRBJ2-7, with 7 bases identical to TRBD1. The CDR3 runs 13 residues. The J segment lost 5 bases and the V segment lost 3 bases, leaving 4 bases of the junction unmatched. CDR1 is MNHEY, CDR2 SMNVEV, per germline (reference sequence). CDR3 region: CASSFFDRDEQYF. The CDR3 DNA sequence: TGTGCCAGCAGTTTCTTTGACAGGGACGAGCAGTACTTC.

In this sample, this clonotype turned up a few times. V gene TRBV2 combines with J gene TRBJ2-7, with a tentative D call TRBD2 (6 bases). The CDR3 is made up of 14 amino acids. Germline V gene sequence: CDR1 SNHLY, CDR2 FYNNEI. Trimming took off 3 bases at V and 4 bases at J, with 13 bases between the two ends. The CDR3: CASSDGLARYEQYF. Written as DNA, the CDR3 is TGTGCCAGCAGTGACGGGCTAGCGAGGTACGAGCAGTACTTC.

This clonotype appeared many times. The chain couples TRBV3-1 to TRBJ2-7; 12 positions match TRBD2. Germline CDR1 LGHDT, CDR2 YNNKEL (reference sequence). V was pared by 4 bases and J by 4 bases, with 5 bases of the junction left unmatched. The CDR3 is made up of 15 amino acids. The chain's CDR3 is CASSPLAGGPYEQYF. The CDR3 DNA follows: TGTGCCAGCAGCCCGCTAGCGGGAGGGCCTTACGAGCAGTACTTC.

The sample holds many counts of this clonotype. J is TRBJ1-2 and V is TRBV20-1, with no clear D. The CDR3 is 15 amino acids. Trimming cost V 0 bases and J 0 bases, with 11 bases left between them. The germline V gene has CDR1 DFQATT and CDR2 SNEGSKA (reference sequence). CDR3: CSARDAGLANYGYTF. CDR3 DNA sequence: TGCAGTGCTAGAGATGCAGGATTAGCTAACTATGGCTACACCTTC.

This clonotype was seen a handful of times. The CDR3: CATSETAGELFF. Written as DNA, the CDR3 is TGTGCCACCAGTGAAACAGCCGGGGAGCTGTTTTTT. The gene calls are TRBV24-1 and TRBJ2-2; D remains unclear. The CDR3 consists of 12 residues. Germline CDR1 is KGHDR and CDR2 is SFDVKD. Trimming took 4 bases from V and 6 from J, leaving 5 bases between them.

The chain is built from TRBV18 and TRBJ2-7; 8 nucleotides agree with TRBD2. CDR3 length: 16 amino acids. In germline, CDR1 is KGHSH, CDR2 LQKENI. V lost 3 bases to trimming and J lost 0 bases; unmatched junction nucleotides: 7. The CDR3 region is CASSPGGGSSSYEQYF. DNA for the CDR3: TGTGCCAGCTCACCCGGGGGGGGATCGAGCTCCTACGAGCAGTACTTC.

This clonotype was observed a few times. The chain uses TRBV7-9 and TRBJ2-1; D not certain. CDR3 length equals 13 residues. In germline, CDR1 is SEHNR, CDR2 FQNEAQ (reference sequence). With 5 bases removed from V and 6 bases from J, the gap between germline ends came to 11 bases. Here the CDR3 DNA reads TGTGCCAGCAGCCTCGCTGACGGCAATGAGCAGTTCTTC. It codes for CASSLADGNEQFF.